This T cell receptor beta chain comes out of a study of PD-L1 blockade in urothelial cancer. At the level of the study: Blood analysis occurred 3 weeks (second dose) and 6 weeks after treatment start. Notes on the study in general: Lower pretreatment blood TCR clonality, under the median, predicted better survival, researchers reported.

CDR3 length: 11 residues. The data were produced by immunoSEQ multiplex PCR, yet TCRdb's version contains in-frame clones alone and is incomplete. The table includes about 88,000 clones, approximately 91% detected once. As regards this clone: Its antigen is currently unknown.

Metastatic or locally advanced urothelial carcinoma was present in the patients. The chain combines TRBV21-1 with TRBJ1-5. TRBV21-1 is listed as a pseudogene. The sequences come from PBMCs, collected around atezolizumab (anti-PD-L1) treatment. The TCR comes from a man in his 60s with urothelial cancer. CDR3: CAETGNQPQHF. CDR3 DNA: TGTGCCGAGACGGGGAATCAGCCCCAGCATTTT.